A selection of T cell receptor beta chains follows, all from one sample in a study of blood T cell repertoires in COVID-19. Here immunoSEQ multiplex PCR was the method, and the copy in TCRdb shows in-frame clones only, minus some. The data contain approximately 250,000 clones, approximately 86% of them singletons. Material for sequencing was peripheral blood. Source of these receptors: an older woman with active or convalescent COVID-19. Each CDR3 is given with its conserved first and last residue. The D gene is left open where the match is weak. Part of the rows lack a size; the others show once, few, many or a class for expanded clones.

J: TRBJ2-3; V: TRBV19; D: NA; size: NA; DNA: TGTGCCAGTAGTATGGCCGATACGCAGTATTTT; CDR3: CASSMADTQYF
J: TRBJ2-2; V: TRBV29-1; D: NA; size: NA; DNA: TGCAGCGTCTCGGACAGACCGAACACCGGGGAGCTGTTTTTT; CDR3: CSVSDRPNTGELFF
J: TRBJ1-3; V: TRBV27; D: NA; size: NA; DNA: TGTGCCAGCAGTTCTTTTCAGACAGGAGGTGGAAACACCATATATTTT; CDR3: CASSSFQTGGGNTIYF
J: TRBJ2-1; V: TRBV11-3; D: TRBD2; size: NA; DNA: TGTGCCAGCAGCTTGTCACTAGCGGGAGGGCTTGAGCAGTTCTTC; CDR3: CASSLSLAGGLEQFF
J: TRBJ2-5; V: TRBV29-1; D: NA; size: NA; DNA: TGCAGCGCCTGGACTGTGATGGGGGAGACCCAGTACTTC; CDR3: CSAWTVMGETQYF
J: TRBJ2-1; V: TRBV10-3; D: NA; size: NA; DNA: TGTGCCAGCCAGGATGTCGGGAGTCCATCCCATGAGCAGTTCTTC; CDR3: CASQDVGSPSHEQFF
J: TRBJ1-6; V: TRBV5-5; D: TRBD1; size: NA; DNA: TGTGCCAGCAGCTTACAGGGGGCTGAAAGTTCACCCCTCCACTTT; CDR3: CASSLQGAESSPLHF
J: TRBJ2-2; V: TRBV5-5; D: TRBD1; size: NA; DNA: TGTGCCAGCAGCGGGGACAGGGGGGTCACCGGGGAGCTGTTTTTT; CDR3: CASSGDRGVTGELFF
J: TRBJ1-2; V: TRBV29-1; D: TRBD1; size: NA; DNA: TGCAGCGTTGATAACCGGGACAGGGGTGGCTACACCTTC; CDR3: CSVDNRDRGGYTF
J: TRBJ1-3; V: TRBV5-1; D: TRBD1; size: NA; DNA: TGCGCCAGCAGCTTGGGGGGACAGGGAAGAAACACCATATATTTT; CDR3: CASSLGGQGRNTIYF
J: TRBJ2-1; V: TRBV4-1; D: NA; size: many; DNA: TGCGCCAGCAGCCAAGAAGGGGGCAATGAGCAGTTCTTC; CDR3: CASSQEGGNEQFF
J: TRBJ1-1; V: TRBV30; D: TRBD1; size: NA; DNA: TGTGCCTGGAGTCCAGGGGGCATCGGTGAAGCTTTCTTT; CDR3: CAWSPGGIGEAFF
J: TRBJ1-2; V: TRBV5-5; D: NA; size: NA; DNA: TGTGCCAGCAGCTTGTTAGGGGAAGCCTATGGCTACACCTTC; CDR3: CASSLLGEAYGYTF
J: TRBJ1-2; V: TRBV4-1; D: TRBD1; size: NA; DNA: TGCGCCAGCAGCCGTCCGGACCCCGACAGGGGCTATGGCTACACCTTC; CDR3: CASSRPDPDRGYGYTF
J: TRBJ2-1; V: TRBV5-1; D: NA; size: NA; DNA: TGCGCCAGCAGCTTGCCTACGCGGGAACGGTCCTACAATGAGCAGTTCTTC; CDR3: CASSLPTRERSYNEQFF
J: TRBJ2-2; V: TRBV30; D: NA; size: NA; DNA: TGTGCCTGGAGTGTCTTGACCGGGGAGCTGTTTTTT; CDR3: CAWSVLTGELFF
J: TRBJ1-5; V: TRBV27; D: NA; size: NA; DNA: TGTGCCAGCAGGGGGGCATCGGGATATAGCAATCAGCCCCAGCATTTT; CDR3: CASRGASGYSNQPQHF
J: TRBJ1-2; V: TRBV11-2; D: TRBD1; size: NA; DNA: TGTGCCAGCAGCTTAGATCCGGGACAGGACTACTATGGCTACACCTTC; CDR3: CASSLDPGQDYYGYTF
J: TRBJ2-1; V: TRBV19; D: TRBD2; size: NA; DNA: TGTGCCAGTCGACTAGCGGGGCAATACAATGAGCAGTTCTTC; CDR3: CASRLAGQYNEQFF
J: TRBJ1-2; V: TRBV6-6; D: NA; size: NA; DNA: TGTGCCAGCAGCCGCGGGACGCAGGCTAACTATGGCTACACCTTC; CDR3: CASSRGTQANYGYTF
J: TRBJ2-6; V: TRBV7-6; D: NA; size: NA; DNA: TGTGCCAGCAGCTTGGACAGCGCTCAAAGGGCCAACGTCCTGACTTTC; CDR3: CASSLDSAQRANVLTF
J: TRBJ2-6; V: TRBV5-1; D: TRBD1; size: NA; DNA: TGCGCCAGCAGCTTGGCCCGTACATTGCCGGACAGGGGGCCTGGGGCCAACGTCCTGACTTTC; CDR3: CASSLARTLPDRGPGANVLTF
J: TRBJ1-2; V: TRBV5-1; D: TRBD1; size: NA; DNA: TGCGCCAGCAGCTCCGACCCGGACAGGGAGGCCTATGGCTACACCTTC; CDR3: CASSSDPDREAYGYTF
J: TRBJ1-2; V: TRBV7-9; D: NA; size: NA; DNA: TGTGCCAGCAGCTTAGGCAGAACGAACTATGGCTACACCTTC; CDR3: CASSLGRTNYGYTF
J: TRBJ2-5; V: TRBV7-2; D: NA; size: NA; DNA: TGTGCCAGCAGCTCGATCCGGGGGACCCAGTACTTC; CDR3: CASSSIRGTQYF
J: TRBJ2-3; V: TRBV9; D: NA; size: NA; DNA: TGTGCCAGCAGCGTAGATCTAGATACGCAGTATTTT; CDR3: CASSVDLDTQYF
J: TRBJ1-2; V: TRBV2; D: NA; size: NA; DNA: TGTGCCAGCAGTGATCTGTCGAGGCAGGGCAAAGGTGGCTACACCTTC; CDR3: CASSDLSRQGKGGYTF
J: TRBJ1-4; V: TRBV3-1/TRBV3-2; D: NA; size: NA; DNA: TGTGCCAGCAGCCTCCGGGCGGGGACTCTTGAAAAACTGTTTTTT; CDR3: CASSLRAGTLEKLFF
J: TRBJ2-1; V: TRBV6-5; D: TRBD2; size: NA; DNA: TGTGCCAGCACCTTCACCGGGACTAGCATCAATGAGCAGTTCTTC; CDR3: CASTFTGTSINEQFF
J: TRBJ2-3; V: TRBV5-1; D: TRBD1; size: NA; DNA: TGCGCCAGCCGGGACAGGGTAACAGATACGCAGTATTTT; CDR3: CASRDRVTDTQYF
J: TRBJ1-3; V: TRBV7-9; D: TRBD1; size: NA; DNA: TGTGCCACACAGGGGGCGCCTGGAAACACCATATATTTT; CDR3: CATQGAPGNTIYF
J: TRBJ2-1; V: TRBV6-1; D: TRBD2; size: NA; DNA: TGTGCCAGCAGTGAACGGACTAGCCTTAGTAATGAGCAGTTCTTC; CDR3: CASSERTSLSNEQFF
J: TRBJ2-1; V: TRBV5-1; D: NA; size: NA; DNA: TGCGCCAGCAGCTTGGTGCCGGGTTCCTACAATGAGCAGTTCTTC; CDR3: CASSLVPGSYNEQFF
J: TRBJ2-7; V: TRBV10-3; D: TRBD2; size: NA; DNA: TGTGCCATCAGCTACGGGACTAGCGGTTCCTACGAGCAGTACTTC; CDR3: CAISYGTSGSYEQYF
J: TRBJ1-3; V: TRBV15; D: NA; size: few; DNA: TGTGCCACCAGCAGAGAAGGGAGACGGAGCTCTGGAAACACCATATATTTT; CDR3: CATSREGRRSSGNTIYF
J: TRBJ1-6; V: TRBV7-9; D: NA; size: NA; DNA: TGTGCCAGCAGCTTAGCGCGAGGGCAGGTCGGTAATTCACCTCTCCACTTT; CDR3: CASSLARGQVGNSPLHF
J: TRBJ2-2; V: TRBV7-8; D: TRBD2; size: few; DNA: TGTGCCAGCAGCTATACTAGCGGGGGGGCCGGGGAGCTGTTTTTT; CDR3: CASSYTSGGAGELFF
J: TRBJ1-1; V: TRBV28; D: NA; size: NA; DNA: TGTGCCAGCAGAGAACAGGGAAGTAACACTGAAGCTTTCTTT; CDR3: CASREQGSNTEAFF
J: TRBJ1-1; V: TRBV19; D: NA; size: NA; DNA: TGTGCCAGTAGTCAGGGAAGAAACACTGAAGCTTTCTTT; CDR3: CASSQGRNTEAFF
J: TRBJ1-1; V: TRBV6-5; D: NA; size: few; DNA: TGTGCCAGCGCCCAGGGAAACACTGAAGCTTTCTTT; CDR3: CASAQGNTEAFF
J: TRBJ1-1; V: TRBV2; D: NA; size: NA; DNA: TGTGCCAGCAGTGAATATGGTAGAGGAGGGCTAACTGAAGCTTTCTTT; CDR3: CASSEYGRGGLTEAFF
J: TRBJ1-4; V: TRBV11-3; D: NA; size: once; DNA: TGTGCCAGCAGCGGGGGACCGGGGGGGCCTCAACTCCCAACTAATGAAAAACTGTTTTTT; CDR3: CASSGGPGGPQLPTNEKLFF
J: TRBJ2-5; V: TRBV3-1/TRBV3-2; D: TRBD2; size: NA; DNA: TGTGCCAGCAGCCAGGGACTAGCGGGGGTAGAGACCCAGTACTTC; CDR3: CASSQGLAGVETQYF
J: TRBJ2-2; V: TRBV2; D: NA; size: NA; DNA: TGTGCCAGCATAGGGACACCAGCGAACACCGGGGAGCTGTTTTTT; CDR3: CASIGTPANTGELFF
J: TRBJ2-3; V: TRBV7-9; D: NA; size: NA; DNA: TGTGCCAGCCGACTAGCGGGACAGGGGTCAGATACGCAGTATTTT; CDR3: CASRLAGQGSDTQYF
J: TRBJ2-6; V: TRBV28; D: TRBD1; size: NA; DNA: TGTGCCAGCAGTTCCGTTTCCGGGACAGCCGTCTCTGGGGCCAACGTCCTGACTTTC; CDR3: CASSSVSGTAVSGANVLTF
J: TRBJ2-7; V: TRBV20-1; D: TRBD2; size: NA; DNA: TGCAGTGCTAGTCTTTCTAGCGGGCCGTTTTCCCCCTACGAGCAGTACTTC; CDR3: CSASLSSGPFSPYEQYF
J: TRBJ2-2; V: TRBV6-5; D: TRBD1; size: once; DNA: TGTGCCAGCAGAAGACAGGGCCTTCCCGGGGAGCTGTTTTTT; CDR3: CASRRQGLPGELFF
J: TRBJ1-1; V: TRBV6-5; D: NA; size: NA; DNA: TGTGCCAGCAGAAAAACAGGGAGTGGCACTGAAGCTTTCTTT; CDR3: CASRKTGSGTEAFF